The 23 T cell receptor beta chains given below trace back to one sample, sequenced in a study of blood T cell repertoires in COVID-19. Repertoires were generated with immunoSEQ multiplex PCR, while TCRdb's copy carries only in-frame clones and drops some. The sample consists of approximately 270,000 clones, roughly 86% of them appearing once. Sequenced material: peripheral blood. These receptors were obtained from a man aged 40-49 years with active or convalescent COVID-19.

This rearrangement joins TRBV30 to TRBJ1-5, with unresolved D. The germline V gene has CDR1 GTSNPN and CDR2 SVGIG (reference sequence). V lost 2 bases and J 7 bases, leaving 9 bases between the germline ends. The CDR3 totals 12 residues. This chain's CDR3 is CAWSYVRQPQHF. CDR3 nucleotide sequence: TGTGCCTGGAGTTATGTCCGGCAGCCCCAGCATTTT.

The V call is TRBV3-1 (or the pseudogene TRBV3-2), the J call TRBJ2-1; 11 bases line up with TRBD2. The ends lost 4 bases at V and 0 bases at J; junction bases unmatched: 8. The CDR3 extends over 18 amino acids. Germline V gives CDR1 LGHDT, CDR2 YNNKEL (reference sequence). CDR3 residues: CASSLPGTSGVSYNEQFF. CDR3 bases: TGTGCCAGCAGCCTGCCAGGGACTAGCGGTGTCTCCTACAATGAGCAGTTCTTC.

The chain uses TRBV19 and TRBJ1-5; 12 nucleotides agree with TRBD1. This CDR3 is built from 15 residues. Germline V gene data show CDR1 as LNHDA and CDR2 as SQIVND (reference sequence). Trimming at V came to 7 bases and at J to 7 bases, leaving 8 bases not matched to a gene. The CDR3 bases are TGTGCCAGTATCCCCGGGACAGGGGGCAGCCAGCCCCAGCATTTT. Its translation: CASIPGTGGSQPQHF.

Written as DNA, the CDR3 is TGTGCCAGCAGCCAGGGGACTAGCGGACCCCTGAAGCAGTACTTC. It yields the protein CASSQGTSGPLKQYF. J is TRBJ2-7 and V is TRBV14; TRBD2 matches 11 bases. V lost 3 bases to trimming and J lost 8 bases; unmatched junction nucleotides: 9. The germline CDR1 and CDR2 sequences are SGHDN and FVKESK. This CDR3 is built from 15 residues.

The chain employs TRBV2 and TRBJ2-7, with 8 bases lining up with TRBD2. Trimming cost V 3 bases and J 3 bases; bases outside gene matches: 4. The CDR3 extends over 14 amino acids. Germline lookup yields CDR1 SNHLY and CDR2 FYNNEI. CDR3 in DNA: TGTGCCAGCAGTGAGAGCGGGAGAGGCTACGAGCAGTACTTC. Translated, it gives CASSESGRGYEQYF.

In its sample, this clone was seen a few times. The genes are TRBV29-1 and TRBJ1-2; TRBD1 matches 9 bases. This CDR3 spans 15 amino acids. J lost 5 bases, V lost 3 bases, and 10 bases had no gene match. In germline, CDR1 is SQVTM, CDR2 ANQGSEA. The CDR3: CSVEGQGRTRYGYTF. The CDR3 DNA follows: TGCAGCGTTGAGGGACAGGGAAGGACTAGGTATGGCTACACCTTC.

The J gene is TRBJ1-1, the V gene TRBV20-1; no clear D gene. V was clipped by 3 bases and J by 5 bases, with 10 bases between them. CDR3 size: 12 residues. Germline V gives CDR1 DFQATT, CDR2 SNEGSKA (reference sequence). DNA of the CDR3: TGCAGTGCTAGTCCGAGGGCGACTGAAGCTTTCTTT. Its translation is CSASPRATEAFF.

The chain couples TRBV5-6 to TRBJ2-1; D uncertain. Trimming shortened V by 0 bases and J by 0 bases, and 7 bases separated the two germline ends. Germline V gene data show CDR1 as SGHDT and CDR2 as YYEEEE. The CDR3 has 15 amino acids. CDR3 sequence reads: CASSLVMSSYNEQFF. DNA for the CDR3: TGTGCCAGCAGCTTGGTTATGAGCTCCTACAATGAGCAGTTCTTC.

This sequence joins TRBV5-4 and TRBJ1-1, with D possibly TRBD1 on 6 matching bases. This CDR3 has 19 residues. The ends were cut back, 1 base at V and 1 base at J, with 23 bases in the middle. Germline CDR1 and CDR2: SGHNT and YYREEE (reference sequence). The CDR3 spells CASSLWGFSNRDKNTEAFF. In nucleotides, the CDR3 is TGTGCCAGCAGCTTGTGGGGCTTTTCTAACCGGGACAAGAACACTGAAGCTTTCTTT.

CDR3 sequence: CAWSVRQLYYGYTF. The CDR3 bases are TGTGCCTGGAGTGTAAGACAGCTATACTATGGCTACACCTTC. The chain couples TRBV30 to TRBJ1-2; D is possibly TRBD1 (5 bases). Deletions cut 0 bases from V and 3 bases from J, with 11 bases between. Germline V gene sequence: CDR1 GTSNPN, CDR2 SVGIG (reference sequence). This CDR3 is 14 amino acids long.

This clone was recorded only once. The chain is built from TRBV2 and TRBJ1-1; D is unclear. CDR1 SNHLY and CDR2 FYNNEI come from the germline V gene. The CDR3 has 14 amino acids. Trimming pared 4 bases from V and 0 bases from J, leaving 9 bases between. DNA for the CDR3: TGTGCCAGCAGTGTTAGATCGGTGAACACTGAAGCTTTCTTT. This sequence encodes CASSVRSVNTEAFF.

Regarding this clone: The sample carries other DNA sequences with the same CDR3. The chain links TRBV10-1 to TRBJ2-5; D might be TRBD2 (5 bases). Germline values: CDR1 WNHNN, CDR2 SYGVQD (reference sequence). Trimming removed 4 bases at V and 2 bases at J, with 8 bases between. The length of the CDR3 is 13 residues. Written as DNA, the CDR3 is TGCGCCAGCAGTGGGACTCTGCAAGAGACCCAGTACTTC. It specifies CASSGTLQETQYF.

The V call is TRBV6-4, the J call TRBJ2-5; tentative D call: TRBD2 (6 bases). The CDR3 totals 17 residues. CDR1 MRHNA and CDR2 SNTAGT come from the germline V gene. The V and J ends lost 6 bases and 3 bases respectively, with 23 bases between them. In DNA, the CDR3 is TGTGCCAGCAGCTCCGGCGAGGCGGGACCAGGTAAAGAGACCCAGTACTTC. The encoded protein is CASSSGEAGPGKETQYF.

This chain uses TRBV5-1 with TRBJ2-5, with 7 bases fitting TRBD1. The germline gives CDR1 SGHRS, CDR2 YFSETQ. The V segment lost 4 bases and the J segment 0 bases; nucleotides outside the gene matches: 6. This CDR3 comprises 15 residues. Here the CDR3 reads CASSRAGTDQETQYF. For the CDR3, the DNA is TGCGCCAGCAGCCGGGCCGGGACAGACCAAGAGACCCAGTACTTC. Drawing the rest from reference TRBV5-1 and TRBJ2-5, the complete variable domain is KAGVTQTPRYLIKTRGQQVTLSCSPISGHRSVSWYQQTPGQGLQFLFEYFSETQRNKGNFPGRFSGRQFSNSRSEMNVSTLELGDSALYLCASSRAGTDQETQYFGPGTRLLVL.

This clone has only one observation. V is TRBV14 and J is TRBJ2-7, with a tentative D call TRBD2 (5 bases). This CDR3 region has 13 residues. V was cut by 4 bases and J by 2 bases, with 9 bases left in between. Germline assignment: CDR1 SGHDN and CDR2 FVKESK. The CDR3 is CASSRRPPYEQYF. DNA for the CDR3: TGTGCCAGCAGCCGGAGGCCCCCCTACGAGCAGTACTTC.

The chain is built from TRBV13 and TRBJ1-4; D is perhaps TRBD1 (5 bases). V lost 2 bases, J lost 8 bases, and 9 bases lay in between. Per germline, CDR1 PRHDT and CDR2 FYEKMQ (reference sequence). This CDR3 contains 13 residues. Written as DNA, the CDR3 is TGTGCCAGCAGCTTACAGGGAGGAGAAAAACTGTTTTTT. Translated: CASSLQGGEKLFF.

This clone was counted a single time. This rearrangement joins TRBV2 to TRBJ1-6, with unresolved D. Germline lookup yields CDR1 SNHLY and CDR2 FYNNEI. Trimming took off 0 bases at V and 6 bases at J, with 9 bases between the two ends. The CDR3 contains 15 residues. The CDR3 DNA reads TGTGCCAGCAGTGAAGCGACCTCGGGTAATTCACCCCTCCACTTT. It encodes CASSEATSGNSPLHF.

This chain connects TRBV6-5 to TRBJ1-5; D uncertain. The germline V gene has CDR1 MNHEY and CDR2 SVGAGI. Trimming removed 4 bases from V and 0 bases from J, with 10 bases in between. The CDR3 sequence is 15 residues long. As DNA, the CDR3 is TGTGCCAGCAGTTCTTTCCGGGGTAGCAATCAGCCCCAGCATTTT. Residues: CASSSFRGSNQPQHF.

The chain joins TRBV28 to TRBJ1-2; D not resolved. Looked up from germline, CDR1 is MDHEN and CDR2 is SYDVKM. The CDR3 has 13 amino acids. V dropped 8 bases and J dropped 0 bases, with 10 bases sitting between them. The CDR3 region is CASGEASNYGYTF. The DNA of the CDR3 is TGTGCCAGCGGGGAGGCATCTAACTATGGCTACACCTTC.

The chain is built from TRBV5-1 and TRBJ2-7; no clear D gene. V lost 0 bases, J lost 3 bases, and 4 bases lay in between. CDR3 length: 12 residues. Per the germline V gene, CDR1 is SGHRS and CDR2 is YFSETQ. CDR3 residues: CASSLDIYEQYF. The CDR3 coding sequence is TGCGCCAGCAGCTTGGATATCTACGAGCAGTACTTC.

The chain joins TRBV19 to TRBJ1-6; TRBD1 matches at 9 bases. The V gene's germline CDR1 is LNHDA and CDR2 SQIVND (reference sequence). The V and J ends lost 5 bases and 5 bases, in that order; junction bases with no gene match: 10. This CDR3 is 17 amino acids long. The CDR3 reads CASSWSTGGEDNSPLHF. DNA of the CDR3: TGTGCCAGTAGTTGGTCCACAGGGGGCGAGGATAATTCACCCCTCCACTTT.

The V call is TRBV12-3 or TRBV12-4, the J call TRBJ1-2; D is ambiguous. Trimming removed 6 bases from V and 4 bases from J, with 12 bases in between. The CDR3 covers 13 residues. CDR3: CASSLGPAYGYTF. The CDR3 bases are TGTGCCAGCAGCTTGGGCCCTGCCTATGGCTACACCTTC.

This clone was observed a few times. CDR3 sequence reads: CASSPGTGNLNQPQHF. Written as DNA, the CDR3 is TGTGCCAGCTCACCGGGGACAGGGAACCTCAATCAGCCCCAGCATTTT. The chain combines TRBV18 with TRBJ1-5; the match to TRBD1 covers 9 bases. CDR3 length: 16 amino acids. Trimming at V came to 3 bases and at J to 3 bases, leaving 6 bases not matched to a gene. Germline V gene lookup returns CDR1 KGHSH and CDR2 LQKENI.